The entry below describes one TCR beta chain. Relative to the germline gene, one junction end is altered; a read error may explain this. Germline V gives CDR1 MGHRA, CDR2 YSYEKL. This CDR3 has 16 residues. The table came from immunoSEQ multiplex PCR; TCRdb's copy has only in-frame clones and leaves some out. The sample contains about 150,000 clones, approximately 90% of which appear only once. This record belongs to a study of blood T cell repertoires in COVID-19. Study-wide background: The origin of the acute and convalescent COVID-19 samples was the United States, Italy and Spain. Sources were T cells, B-cell-depleted T cells, or PBMCs; the material itself was cDNA or gDNA.

This TCR derives from a man aged 60 to 75 with active or convalescent COVID-19. Sequencing was performed on peripheral blood. V and J are TRBV4-1 and TRBJ2-1, with a tentative D call TRBD2 (6 bases). CDR3 amino acids: CASNQKSGGPYNEQFF. Written as DNA, the CDR3 is TGCGCCAGCAACCAAAAATCCGGGGGTCCCTACAATGAGCAGTTCTTC.